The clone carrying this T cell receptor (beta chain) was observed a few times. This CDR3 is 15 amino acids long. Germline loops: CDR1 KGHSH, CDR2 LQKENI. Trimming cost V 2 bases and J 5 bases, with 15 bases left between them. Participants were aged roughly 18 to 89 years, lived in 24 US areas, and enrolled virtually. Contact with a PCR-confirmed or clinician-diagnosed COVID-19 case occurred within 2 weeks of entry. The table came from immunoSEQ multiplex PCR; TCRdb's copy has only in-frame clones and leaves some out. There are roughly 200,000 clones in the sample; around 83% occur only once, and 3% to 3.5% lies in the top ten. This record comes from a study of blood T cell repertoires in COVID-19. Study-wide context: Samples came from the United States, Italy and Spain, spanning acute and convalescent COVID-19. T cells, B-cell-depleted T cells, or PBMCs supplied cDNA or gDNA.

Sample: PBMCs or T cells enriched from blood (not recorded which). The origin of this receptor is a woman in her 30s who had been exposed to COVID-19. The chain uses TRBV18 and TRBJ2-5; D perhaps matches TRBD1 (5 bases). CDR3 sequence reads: CASSPTGSSGETQYF. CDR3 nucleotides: TGTGCCAGCTCACCAACCGGGTCCTCAGGGGAGACCCAGTACTTC.